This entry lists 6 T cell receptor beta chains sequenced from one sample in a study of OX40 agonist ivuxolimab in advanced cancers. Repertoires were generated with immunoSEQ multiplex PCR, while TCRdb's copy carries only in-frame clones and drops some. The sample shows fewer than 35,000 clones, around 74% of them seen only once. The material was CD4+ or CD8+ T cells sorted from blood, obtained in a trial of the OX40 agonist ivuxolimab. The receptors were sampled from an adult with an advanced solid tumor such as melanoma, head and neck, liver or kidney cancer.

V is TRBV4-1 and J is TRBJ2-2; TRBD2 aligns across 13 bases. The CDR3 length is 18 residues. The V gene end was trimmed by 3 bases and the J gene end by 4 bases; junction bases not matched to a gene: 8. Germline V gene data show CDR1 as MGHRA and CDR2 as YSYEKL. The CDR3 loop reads CASSHSRTSGGPTGELFF. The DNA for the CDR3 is TGCGCCAGCAGCCATAGTCGGACTAGCGGGGGCCCCACCGGGGAGCTGTTTTTT.

CDR3: CASSRNAVAGGIYNEQFF. Written as DNA, the CDR3 is TGTGCCAGCAGCCGCAACGCTGTGGCGGGGGGAATCTACAATGAGCAGTTCTTC. The chain has TRBV4-2 and TRBJ2-1; 8 bases match TRBD2. The trim removed 4 bases at V and 3 bases at J, leaving 14 bases unmatched. The germline V gene has CDR1 LGHNA and CDR2 YNFKEQ. CDR3 length: 18 amino acids.

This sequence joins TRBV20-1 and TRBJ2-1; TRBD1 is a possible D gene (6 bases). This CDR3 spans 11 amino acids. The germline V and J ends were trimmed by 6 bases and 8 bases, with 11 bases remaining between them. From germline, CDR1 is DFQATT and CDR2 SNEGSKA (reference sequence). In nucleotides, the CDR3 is TGCAGTGCGAACTCAGGGGATGAGCAGTTCTTC. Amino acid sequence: CSANSGDEQFF.

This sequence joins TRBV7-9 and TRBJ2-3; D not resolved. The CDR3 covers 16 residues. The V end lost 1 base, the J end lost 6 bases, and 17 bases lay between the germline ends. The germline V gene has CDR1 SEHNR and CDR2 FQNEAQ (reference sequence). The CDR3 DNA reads TGTGCCAGCAGCTTAGAATCAAGGGCCTGGGGTGATACGCAGTATTTT. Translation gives CASSLESRAWGDTQYF.

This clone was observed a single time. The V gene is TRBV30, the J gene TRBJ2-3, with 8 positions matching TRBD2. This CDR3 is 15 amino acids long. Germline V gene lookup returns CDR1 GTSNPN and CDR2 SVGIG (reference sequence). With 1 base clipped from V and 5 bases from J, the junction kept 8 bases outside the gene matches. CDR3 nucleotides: TGTGCCTGGAGTGGGCGGGCTAGCGGGTTAGATACGCAGTATTTT. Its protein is CAWSGRASGLDTQYF.

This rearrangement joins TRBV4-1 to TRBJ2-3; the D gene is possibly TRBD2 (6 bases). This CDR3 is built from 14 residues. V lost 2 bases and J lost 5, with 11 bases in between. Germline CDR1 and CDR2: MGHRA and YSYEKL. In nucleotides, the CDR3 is TGCGCCAGCAGCCAAAACCCAGCGGGAGATACGCAGTATTTT. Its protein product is CASSQNPAGDTQYF.